Below, one T cell receptor beta chain is given with its context. These data are taken from a study of blood T cell repertoires in COVID-19. Per the authors' pipeline: Reference gene primer amplification yielded estimated nucleated cell counts. The method was immunoSEQ multiplex PCR; TCRdb's version includes in-frame clones alone and lacks a portion of them. V and J calls and clone size are copied from that table; D and trimming were computed from the DNA. Of more than 200,000 clones listed, 75% to 95% are singletons. Trimming cost V 0 bases and J 1 base, with 8 bases left between them. CDR1 and CDR2 (germline): SGHDT, YYEEEE. This CDR3 is built from 15 residues.

The chain employs TRBV5-6 and TRBJ1-5, with no clear D. Specimen: PBMCs or T cells enriched from blood (not recorded which). This clonotype originated in a woman younger than 35 who had recovered from COVID-19. CDR3 in DNA: TGTGCCAGCAGCTTGGGAGAGGGCAGCAATCAGCCCCAGCATTTT. Protein: CASSLGEGSNQPQHF.